This T cell receptor beta chain was profiled in a study of blood T cell repertoires in COVID-19. Study-level information: COVID-19 samples from acute and convalescent phases originated in the United States, Italy and Spain.

In the source study's methods: From reference gene primer amplification, estimates of nucleated cell counts were derived. Assay used: immunoSEQ multiplex PCR; TCRdb lists only in-frame clones, some missing. That table supplies the V and J calls and clone size; D and trimming were determined from the DNA. The sample lists about 150,000 clones, 84% occurring once. The CDR3 is 16 amino acids. V shed 2 bases and J 8 bases; nucleotides not matched to a gene: 11. The germline gives CDR1 SGHTA, CDR2 FQGNSA. The chain is built from TRBV7-2 and TRBJ2-1; 8 bases are shared with TRBD2. The origin of this receptor is a man in his 70s with acute or convalescent COVID-19. Sequenced material: peripheral blood. The CDR3 sequence: CASSLPGTRDSYEQFF. CDR3 coding DNA: TGTGCCAGCAGCTTACCCGGGACTAGGGACTCCTATGAGCAGTTCTTC.